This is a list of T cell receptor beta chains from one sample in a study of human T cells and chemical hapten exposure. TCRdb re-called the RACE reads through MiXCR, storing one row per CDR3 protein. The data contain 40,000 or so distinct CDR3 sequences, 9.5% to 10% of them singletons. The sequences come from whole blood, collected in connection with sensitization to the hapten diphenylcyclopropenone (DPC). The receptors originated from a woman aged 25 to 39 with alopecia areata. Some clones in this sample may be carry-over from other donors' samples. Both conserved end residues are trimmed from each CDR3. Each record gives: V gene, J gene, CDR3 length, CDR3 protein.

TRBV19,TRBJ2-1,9,ASRASNEQF
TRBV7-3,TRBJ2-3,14,ASSPGGPSSTDTQY
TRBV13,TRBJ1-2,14,ASSLGMDRGTYGYT
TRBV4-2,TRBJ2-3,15,ASSQWPLQGRTDTQY
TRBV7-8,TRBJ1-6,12,ASSLDRGNSPLH
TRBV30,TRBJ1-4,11,AWSVPPNEKLF
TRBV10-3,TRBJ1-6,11,AASGTDYSPLH
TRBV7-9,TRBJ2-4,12,ASSSPPRENIQY
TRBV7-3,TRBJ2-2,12,ASSLTLNTGELF
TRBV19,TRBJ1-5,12,ASSMTGGHQPQH
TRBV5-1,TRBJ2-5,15,ASSPGDKRTDSQTQY
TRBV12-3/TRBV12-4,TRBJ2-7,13,ASSLRVYRGDEQY
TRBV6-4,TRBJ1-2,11,ASSDGGEYGYT
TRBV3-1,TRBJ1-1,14,ASSQDRDGGVTEAF
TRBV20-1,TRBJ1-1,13,SARPTGNWDTEAF
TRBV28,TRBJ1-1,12,ASRQQGALGEAF
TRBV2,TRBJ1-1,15,ASSDPRGLFMNTEAF
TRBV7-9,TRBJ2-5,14,ASRDGTGAIQETQY
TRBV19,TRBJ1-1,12,ASSRDSINTEAF
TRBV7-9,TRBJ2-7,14,ASSLAGRTGSNEQY
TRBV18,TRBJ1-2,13,ASSPSAGQGNGYT
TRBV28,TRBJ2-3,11,ASSFYPGDTQY
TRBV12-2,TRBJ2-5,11,ASRPRGKETQY
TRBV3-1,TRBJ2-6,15,ASSQADIISGANVLA
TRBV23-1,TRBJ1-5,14,ASSQSRGGAIQPQH
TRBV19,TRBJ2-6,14,ASSPGQGSGANVLT
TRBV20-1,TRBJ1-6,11,SAGGKGYSPLH
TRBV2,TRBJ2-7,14,ASSVGPGQGSYEQY
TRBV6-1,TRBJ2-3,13,ASSGTGFPTDTQY
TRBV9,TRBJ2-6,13,ASSPGGSGANVLT
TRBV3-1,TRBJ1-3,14,ASSPFQGSSGNTIY
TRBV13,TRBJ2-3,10,ASSILPDTQY
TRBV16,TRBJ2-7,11,ASSTDRLSEQY
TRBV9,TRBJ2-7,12,ASSEGDFTYEQY
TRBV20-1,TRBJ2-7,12,SAAPGLGWDEQY
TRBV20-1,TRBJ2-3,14,SARPLRTSGVDTQY
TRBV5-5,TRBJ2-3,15,ASSLGTGWQGGDTQY
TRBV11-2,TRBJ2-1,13,ASLKTDSAYNEQF
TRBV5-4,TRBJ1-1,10,ASSLMNTEAF
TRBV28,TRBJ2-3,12,ASSLEGPPDTQY
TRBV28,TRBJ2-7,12,ASRSGGSLYEQY
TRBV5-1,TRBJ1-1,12,ASSWEADYTEAF
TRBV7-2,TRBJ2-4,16,ASSLDSQVILAKNIQY
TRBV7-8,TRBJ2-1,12,ASSLAMGINEQF
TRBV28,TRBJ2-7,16,ASSSGLAGGSSSYEQY
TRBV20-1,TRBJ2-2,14,SASFGTGVDTGELF
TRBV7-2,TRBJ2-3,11,ASSHPPPDTQY
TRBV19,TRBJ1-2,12,ASSPRRSGASYT
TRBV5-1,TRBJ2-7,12,ASSLASGLDEQY
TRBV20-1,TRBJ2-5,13,SAGLFGRTQETQY
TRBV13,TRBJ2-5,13,ASSLGTGGKETQY
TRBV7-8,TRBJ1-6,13,ASSLRGTYNSPLH
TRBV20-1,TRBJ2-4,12,SAPARLAKNIQY